This paragraph covers one T cell receptor (beta chain) sequence. The CDR3 has 15 residues. In germline, CDR1 is GTSNPN, CDR2 SVGIG (reference sequence). J was trimmed by 3 bases and V by 3 bases; bases with no gene match: 10. Sequencing was performed with immunoSEQ multiplex PCR; in TCRdb, only in-frame clones are kept and a portion is missing. The sample has 85,000 to 130,000 clones; 90% to 95% are singletons. The source of the sample is a study of blood T cell repertoires in COVID-19. On the study more broadly: Samples of COVID-19 (acute and convalescent) were obtained from the United States, Italy and Spain.

Sequencing was carried out using peripheral blood. V and J are TRBV30 and TRBJ2-7, with 8 bases aligning to TRBD2. The TCR sequence derives from a human donor in a cohort sampled during active COVID-19. The CDR3 region is CAWRRSGSKVYEQYF. The CDR3 nucleotides are TGTGCCTGGAGAAGGAGCGGGAGTAAGGTCTACGAGCAGTACTTC. The variable domain in full, with the rest retrieved from reference TRBV30 and TRBJ2-7, is SQTIHQWPATLVQPVGSPLSLECTVEGTSNPNLYWYRQAAGRGLQLLFYSVGIGQISSEVPQNLSASRPQDRQFILSSKKLLLSDSGFYLCAWRRSGSKVYEQYFGPGTRLTVT.